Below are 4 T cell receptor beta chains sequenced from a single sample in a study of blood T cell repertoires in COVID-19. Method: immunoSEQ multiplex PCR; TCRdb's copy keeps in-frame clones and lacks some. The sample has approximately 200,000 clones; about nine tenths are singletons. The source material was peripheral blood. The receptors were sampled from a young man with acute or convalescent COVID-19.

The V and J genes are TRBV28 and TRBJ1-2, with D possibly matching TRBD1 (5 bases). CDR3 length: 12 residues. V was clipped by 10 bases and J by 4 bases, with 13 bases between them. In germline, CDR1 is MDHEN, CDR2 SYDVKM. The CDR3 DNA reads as TGTGCCACCCGACAGCGATTCTATGGCTACACCTTC. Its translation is CATRQRFYGYTF.

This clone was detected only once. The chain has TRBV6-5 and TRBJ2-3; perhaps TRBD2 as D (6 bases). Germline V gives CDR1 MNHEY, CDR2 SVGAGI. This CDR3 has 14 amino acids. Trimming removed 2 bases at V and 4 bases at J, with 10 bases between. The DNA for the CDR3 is TGTGCCAGCAGTTACCAGACGGGGGCAGATACGCAGTATTTT. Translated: CASSYQTGADTQYF.

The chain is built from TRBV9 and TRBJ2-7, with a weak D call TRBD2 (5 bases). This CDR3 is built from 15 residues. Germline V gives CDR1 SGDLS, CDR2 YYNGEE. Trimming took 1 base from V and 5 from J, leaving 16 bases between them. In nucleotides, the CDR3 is TGTGCCAGCAGCGTAACCCCTTCCGGGGAGAACGAGCAGTACTTC. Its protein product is CASSVTPSGENEQYF.

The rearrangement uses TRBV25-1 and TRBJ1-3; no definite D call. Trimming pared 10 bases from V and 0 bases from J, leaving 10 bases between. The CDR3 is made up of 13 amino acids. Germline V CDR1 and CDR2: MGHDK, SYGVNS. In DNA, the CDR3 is TGTGCCACCCTGACGGGCTCTGGAAACACCATATATTTT. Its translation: CATLTGSGNTIYF.